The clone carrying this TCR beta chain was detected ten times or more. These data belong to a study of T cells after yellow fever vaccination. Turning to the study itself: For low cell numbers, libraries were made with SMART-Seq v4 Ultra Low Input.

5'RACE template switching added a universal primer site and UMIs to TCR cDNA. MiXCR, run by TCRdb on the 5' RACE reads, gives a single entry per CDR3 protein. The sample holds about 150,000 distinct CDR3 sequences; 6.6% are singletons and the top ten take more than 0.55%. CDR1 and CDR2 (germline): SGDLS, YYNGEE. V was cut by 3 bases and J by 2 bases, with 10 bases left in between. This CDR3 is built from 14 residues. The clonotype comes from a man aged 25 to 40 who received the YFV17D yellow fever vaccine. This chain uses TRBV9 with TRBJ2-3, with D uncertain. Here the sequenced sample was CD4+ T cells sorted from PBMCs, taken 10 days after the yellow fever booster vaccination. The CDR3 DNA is TGTGCCAGCAGCGCCCGATTCCCCACAGATACGCAGTATTTT. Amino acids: CASSARFPTDTQYF.